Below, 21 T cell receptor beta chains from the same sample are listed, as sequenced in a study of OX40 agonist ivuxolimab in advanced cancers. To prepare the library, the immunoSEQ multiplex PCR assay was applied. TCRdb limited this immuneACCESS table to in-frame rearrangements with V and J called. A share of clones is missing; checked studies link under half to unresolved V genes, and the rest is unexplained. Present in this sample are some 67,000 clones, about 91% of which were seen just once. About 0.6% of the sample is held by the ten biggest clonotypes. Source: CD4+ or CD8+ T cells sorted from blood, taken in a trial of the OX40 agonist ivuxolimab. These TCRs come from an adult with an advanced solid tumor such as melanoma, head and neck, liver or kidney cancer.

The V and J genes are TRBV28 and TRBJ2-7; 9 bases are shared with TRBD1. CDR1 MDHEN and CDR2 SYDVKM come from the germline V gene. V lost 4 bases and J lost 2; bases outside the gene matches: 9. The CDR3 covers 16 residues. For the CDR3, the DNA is TGTGCCAGCAGTTCGATCGGGTGGACAGGGGCCTACGAGCAGTACTTC. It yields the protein CASSSIGWTGAYEQYF.

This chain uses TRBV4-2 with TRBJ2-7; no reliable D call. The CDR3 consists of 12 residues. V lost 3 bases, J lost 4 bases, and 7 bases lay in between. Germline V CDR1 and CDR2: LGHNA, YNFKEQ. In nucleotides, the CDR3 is TGTGCCAGCAGCCATGGCTCGTACGAGCAGTACTTC. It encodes CASSHGSYEQYF.

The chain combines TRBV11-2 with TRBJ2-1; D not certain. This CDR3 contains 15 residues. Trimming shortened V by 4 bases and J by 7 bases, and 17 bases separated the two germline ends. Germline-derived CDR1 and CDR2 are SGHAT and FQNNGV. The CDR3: CASSSWEARRNEQFF. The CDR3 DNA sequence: TGTGCCAGCAGCTCCTGGGAAGCTCGCCGAAATGAGCAGTTCTTC.

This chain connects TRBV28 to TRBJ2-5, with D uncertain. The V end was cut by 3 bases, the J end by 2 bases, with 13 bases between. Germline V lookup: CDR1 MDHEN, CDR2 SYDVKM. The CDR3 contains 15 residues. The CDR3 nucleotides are TGTGCCAGCAGTTTTGGGTCGGTAGCACAAGAGACCCAGTACTTC. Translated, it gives CASSFGSVAQETQYF.

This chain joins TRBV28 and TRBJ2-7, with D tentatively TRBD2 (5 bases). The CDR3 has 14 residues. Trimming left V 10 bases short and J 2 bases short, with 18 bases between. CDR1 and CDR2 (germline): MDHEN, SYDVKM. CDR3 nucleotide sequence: TGTGCCACCCGCCTAGAGGGTAGCGCCTACGAGCAGTACTTC. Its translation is CATRLEGSAYEQYF.

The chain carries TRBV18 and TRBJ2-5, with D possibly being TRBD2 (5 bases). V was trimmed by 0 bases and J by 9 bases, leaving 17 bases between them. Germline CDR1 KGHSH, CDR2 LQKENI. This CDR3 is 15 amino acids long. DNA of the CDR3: TGTGCCAGCTCACCACCAGGCGGCGAGGGAAGGGCCCAGTACTTC. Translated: CASSPPGGEGRAQYF. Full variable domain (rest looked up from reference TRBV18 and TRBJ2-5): NAGVMQNPRHLVRRRGQEARLRCSPMKGHSHVYWYRQLPEEGLKFMVYLQKENIIDESGMPKERFSAEFPKEGPSILRIQQVVRGDSAAYFCASSPPGGEGRAQYFGPGTRLLVL.

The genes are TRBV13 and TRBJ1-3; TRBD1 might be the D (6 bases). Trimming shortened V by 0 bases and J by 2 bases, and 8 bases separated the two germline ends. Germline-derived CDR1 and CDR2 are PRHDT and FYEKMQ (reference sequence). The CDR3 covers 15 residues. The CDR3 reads CASSLGQGTGNTIYF. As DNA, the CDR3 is TGTGCCAGCAGCTTAGGGCAGGGGACTGGAAACACCATATATTTT.

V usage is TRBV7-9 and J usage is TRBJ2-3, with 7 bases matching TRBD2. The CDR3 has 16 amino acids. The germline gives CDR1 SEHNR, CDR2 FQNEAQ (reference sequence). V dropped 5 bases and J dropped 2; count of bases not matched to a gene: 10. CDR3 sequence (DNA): TGTGCCAGCAGCCTGGGGGGGGTGGTGGCCACAGATACGCAGTATTTT. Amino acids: CASSLGGVVATDTQYF.

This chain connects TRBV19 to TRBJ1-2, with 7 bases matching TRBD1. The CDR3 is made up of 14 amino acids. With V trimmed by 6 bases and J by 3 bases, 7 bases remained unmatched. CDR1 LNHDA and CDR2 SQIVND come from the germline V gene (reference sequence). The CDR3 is CASSRQGLDYGYTF. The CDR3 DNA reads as TGTGCCAGTAGCCGACAGGGATTAGACTATGGCTACACCTTC.

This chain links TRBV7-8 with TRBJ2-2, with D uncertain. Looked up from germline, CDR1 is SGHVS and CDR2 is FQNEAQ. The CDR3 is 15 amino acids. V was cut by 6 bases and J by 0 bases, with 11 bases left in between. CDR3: CASRDRWSNTGELFF. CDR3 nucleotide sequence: TGTGCCAGCAGAGACCGGTGGTCGAACACCGGGGAGCTGTTTTTT.

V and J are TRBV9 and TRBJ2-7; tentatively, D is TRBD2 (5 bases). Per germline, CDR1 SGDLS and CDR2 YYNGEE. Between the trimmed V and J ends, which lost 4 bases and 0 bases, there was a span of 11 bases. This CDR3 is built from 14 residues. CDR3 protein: CASSPRGLSYEQYF. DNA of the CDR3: TGTGCCAGCAGCCCACGCGGACTCTCCTACGAGCAGTACTTC.

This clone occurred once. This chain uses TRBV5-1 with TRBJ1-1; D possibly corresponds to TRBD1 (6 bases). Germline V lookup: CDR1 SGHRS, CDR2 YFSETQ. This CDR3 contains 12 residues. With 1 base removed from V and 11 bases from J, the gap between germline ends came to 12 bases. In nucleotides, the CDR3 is TGCGCCAGCAGCTTGAACAGGGAAACTGCTTTCTTT. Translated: CASSLNRETAFF.

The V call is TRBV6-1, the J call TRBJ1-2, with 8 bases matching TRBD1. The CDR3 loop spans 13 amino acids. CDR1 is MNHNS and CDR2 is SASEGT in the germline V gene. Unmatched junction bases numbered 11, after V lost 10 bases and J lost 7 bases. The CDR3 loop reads CATWTGLFGGYTF. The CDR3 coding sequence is TGTGCCACCTGGACAGGGCTTTTTGGTGGCTACACCTTC.

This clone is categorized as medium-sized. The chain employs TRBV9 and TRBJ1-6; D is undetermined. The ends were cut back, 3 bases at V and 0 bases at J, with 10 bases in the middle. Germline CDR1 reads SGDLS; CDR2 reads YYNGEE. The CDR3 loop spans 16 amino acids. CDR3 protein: CASSAGPSSYNSPLHF. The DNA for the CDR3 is TGTGCCAGCAGCGCAGGACCGAGCTCCTATAATTCACCCCTCCACTTT.

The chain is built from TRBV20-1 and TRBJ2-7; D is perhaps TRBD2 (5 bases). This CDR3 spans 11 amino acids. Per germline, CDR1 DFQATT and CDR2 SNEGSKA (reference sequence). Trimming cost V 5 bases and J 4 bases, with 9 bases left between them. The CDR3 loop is CSASEVYEQYF. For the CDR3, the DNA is TGCAGTGCTTCGGAGGTATACGAGCAGTACTTC.

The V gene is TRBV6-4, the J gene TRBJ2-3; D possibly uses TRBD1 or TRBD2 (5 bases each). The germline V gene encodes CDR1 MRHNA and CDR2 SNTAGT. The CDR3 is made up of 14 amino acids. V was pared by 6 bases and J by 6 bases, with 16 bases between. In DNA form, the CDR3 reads TGTGCCAGCAGCCCCGACGGGGCCCCTGATACGCAGTATTTT. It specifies CASSPDGAPDTQYF.

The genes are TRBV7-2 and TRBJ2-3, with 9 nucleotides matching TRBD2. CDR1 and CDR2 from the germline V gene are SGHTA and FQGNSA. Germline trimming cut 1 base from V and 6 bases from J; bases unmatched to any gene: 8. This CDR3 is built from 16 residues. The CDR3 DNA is TGTGCCAGCAGCTTAGGGAGCGGGGGGACTTGGGATACGCAGTATTTT. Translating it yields CASSLGSGGTWDTQYF.

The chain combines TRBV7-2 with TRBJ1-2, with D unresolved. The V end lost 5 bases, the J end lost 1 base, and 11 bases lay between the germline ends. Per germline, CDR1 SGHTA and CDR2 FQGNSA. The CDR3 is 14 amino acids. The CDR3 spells CASSLEGVNYGYTF. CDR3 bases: TGTGCCAGCAGCCTAGAAGGAGTTAACTATGGCTACACCTTC.

The CDR3 sequence is CASSWQDRGNGYTF. For the CDR3, the DNA is TGTGCCAGCAGCTGGCAAGACAGGGGGAACGGCTACACCTTC. The gene calls are TRBV5-5 and TRBJ1-2, with 9 nucleotides matching TRBD1. The CDR3 has 14 residues. The V segment lost 3 bases and the J segment 8 bases; nucleotides outside the gene matches: 8. Looked up from germline, CDR1 is SGHKS and CDR2 is YYEKEE (reference sequence).

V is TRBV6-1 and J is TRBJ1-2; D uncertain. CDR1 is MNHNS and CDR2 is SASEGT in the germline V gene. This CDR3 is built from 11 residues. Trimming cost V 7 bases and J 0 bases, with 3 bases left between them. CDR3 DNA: TGTGCCAGCAACCCTAACTATGGCTACACCTTC. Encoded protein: CASNPNYGYTF.

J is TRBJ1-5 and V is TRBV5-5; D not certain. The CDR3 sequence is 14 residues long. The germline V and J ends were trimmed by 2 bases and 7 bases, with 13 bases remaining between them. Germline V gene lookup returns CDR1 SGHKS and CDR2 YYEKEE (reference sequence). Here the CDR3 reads CASSFKGTEQPQHF. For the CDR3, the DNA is TGTGCCAGCAGCTTCAAGGGAACGGAGCAGCCCCAGCATTTT.